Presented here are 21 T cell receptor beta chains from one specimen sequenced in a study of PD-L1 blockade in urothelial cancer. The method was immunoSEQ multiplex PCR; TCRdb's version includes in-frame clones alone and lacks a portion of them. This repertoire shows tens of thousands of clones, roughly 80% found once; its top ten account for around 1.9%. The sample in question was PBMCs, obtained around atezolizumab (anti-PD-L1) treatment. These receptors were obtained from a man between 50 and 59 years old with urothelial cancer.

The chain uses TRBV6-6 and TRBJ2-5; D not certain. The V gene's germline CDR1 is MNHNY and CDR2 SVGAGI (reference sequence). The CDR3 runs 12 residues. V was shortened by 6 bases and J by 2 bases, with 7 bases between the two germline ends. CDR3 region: CASSRAQETQYF. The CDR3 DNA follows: TGTGCCAGCAGCCGAGCGCAAGAGACCCAGTACTTC.

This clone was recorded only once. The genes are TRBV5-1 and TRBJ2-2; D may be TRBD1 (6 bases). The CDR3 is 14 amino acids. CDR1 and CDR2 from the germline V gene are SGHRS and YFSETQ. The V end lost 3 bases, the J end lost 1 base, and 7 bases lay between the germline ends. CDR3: CASSWTVNTGELFF. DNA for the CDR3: TGCGCCAGCAGCTGGACAGTGAACACCGGGGAGCTGTTTTTT.

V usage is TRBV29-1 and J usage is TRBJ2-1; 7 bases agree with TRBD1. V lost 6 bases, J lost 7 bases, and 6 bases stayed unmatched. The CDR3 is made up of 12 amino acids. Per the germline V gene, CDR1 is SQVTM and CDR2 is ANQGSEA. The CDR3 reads CSVRGQYNEQFF. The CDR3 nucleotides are TGCAGCGTCCGGGGACAGTATAATGAGCAGTTCTTC.

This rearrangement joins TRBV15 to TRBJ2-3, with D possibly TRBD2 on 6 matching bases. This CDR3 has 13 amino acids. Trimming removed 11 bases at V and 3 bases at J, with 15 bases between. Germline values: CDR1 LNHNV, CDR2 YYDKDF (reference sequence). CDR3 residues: CAVYGEATDTQYF. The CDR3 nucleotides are TGTGCCGTCTATGGGGAGGCTACAGATACGCAGTATTTT.

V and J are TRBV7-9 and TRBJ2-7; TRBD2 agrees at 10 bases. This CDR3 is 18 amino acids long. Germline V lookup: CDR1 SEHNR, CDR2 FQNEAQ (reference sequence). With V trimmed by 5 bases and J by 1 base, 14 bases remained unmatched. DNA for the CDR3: TGTGCCAGCAGCATCAACTCAGCCCTAGCGGGAGTGTCCTACGAGCAGTACTTC. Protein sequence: CASSINSALAGVSYEQYF.

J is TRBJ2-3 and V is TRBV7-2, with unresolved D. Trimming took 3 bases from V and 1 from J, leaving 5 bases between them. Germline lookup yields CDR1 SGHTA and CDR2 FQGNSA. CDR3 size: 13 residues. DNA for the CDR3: TGTGCCAGCAGCTTCCCCGGCACAGATACGCAGTATTTT. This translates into CASSFPGTDTQYF.

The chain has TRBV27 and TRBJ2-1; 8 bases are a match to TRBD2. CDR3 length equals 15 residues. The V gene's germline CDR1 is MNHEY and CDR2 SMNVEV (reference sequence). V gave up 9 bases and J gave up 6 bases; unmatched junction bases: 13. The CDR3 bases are TGTGCCAGTTCCCCGTATACTAGCGGCGGCAATGAGCAGTTCTTC. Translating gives CASSPYTSGGNEQFF.

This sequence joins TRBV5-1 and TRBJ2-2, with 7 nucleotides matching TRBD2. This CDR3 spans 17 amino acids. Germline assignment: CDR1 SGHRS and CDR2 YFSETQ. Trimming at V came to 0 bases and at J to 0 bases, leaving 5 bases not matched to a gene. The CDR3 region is CASSLATSAANTGELFF. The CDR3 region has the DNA TGCGCCAGCAGCTTGGCCACTAGCGCCGCGAACACCGGGGAGCTGTTTTTT.

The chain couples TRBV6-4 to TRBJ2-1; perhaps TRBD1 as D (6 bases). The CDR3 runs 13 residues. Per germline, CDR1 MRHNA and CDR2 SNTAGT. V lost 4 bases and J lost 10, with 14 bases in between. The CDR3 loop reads CASSVQGSLEQFF. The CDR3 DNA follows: TGTGCCAGCAGTGTTCAGGGGTCTCTGGAGCAGTTCTTC.

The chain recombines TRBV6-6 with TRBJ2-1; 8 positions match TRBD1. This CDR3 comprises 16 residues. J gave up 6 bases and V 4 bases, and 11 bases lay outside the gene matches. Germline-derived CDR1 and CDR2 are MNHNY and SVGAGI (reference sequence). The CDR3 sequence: CASSSRTRTGRNEQFF. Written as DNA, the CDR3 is TGTGCCAGCAGTTCACGTACCCGGACAGGGCGCAATGAGCAGTTCTTC.

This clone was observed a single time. The CDR3: CASSEIQGGEQFF. Written as DNA, the CDR3 is TGTGCCAGCAGCGAAATACAGGGCGGTGAGCAGTTCTTC. This chain joins TRBV6-1 and TRBJ2-1, with D possibly TRBD1 on 6 matching bases. The V end was cut by 6 bases, the J end by 9 bases, with 15 bases between. There are 13 residues in the CDR3. Germline loops: CDR1 MNHNS, CDR2 SASEGT.

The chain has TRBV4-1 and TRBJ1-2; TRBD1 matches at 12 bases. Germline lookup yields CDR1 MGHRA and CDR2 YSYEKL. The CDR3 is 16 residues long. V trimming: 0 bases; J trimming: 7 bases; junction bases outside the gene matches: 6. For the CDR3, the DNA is TGCGCCAGCAGCCAAGAGGTAAAGGGACAGGGGGCTGGCTACACCTTC. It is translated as CASSQEVKGQGAGYTF.

This CDR3 is CASRPRATTNEKLFF. The CDR3 DNA is TGTGCCAGCAGGCCTAGAGCTACAACTAATGAAAAACTGTTTTTT. This rearrangement joins TRBV7-8 to TRBJ1-4; D gene uncertain. This CDR3 has 15 residues. Germline V CDR1 and CDR2: SGHVS, FQNEAQ. Trimming cost V 6 bases and J 0 bases, with 11 bases left between them.

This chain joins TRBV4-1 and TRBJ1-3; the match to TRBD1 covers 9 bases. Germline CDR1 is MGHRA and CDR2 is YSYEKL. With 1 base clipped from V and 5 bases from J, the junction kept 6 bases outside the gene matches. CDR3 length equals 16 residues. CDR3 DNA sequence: TGCGCCAGCAGCCAAGCTTCGGACAGGGGACGAAACACCATATATTTT. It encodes CASSQASDRGRNTIYF.

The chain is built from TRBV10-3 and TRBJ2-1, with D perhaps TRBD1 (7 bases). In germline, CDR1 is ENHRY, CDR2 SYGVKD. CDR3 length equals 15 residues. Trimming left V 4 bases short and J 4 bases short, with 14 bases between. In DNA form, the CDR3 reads TGTGCCATCAGTGCAGGCGGGACAGATTACAATGAGCAGTTCTTC. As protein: CAISAGGTDYNEQFF.

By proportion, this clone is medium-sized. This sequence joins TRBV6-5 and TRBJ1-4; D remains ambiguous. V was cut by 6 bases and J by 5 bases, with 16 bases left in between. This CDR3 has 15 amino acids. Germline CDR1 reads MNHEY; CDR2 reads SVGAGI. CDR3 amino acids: CASSSGRVVNEKLFF. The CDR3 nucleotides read TGTGCCAGCAGCTCCGGCCGGGTCGTGAATGAAAAACTGTTTTTT.

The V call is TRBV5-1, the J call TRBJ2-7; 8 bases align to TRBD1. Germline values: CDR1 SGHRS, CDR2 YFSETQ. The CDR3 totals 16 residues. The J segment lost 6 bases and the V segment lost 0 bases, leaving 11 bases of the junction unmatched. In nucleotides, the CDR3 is TGCGCCAGCAGCTTGGCCCCCGCAGGGGGCGCGTCCGAGCAGTACTTC. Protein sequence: CASSLAPAGGASEQYF.

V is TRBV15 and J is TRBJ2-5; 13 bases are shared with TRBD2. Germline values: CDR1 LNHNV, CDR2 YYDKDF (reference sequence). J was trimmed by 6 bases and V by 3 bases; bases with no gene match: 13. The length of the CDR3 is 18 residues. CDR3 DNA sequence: TGTGCCACCAGCAGCCCACCTCAGACTAGCGGGGGGATGAAGACCCAGTACTTC. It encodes CATSSPPQTSGGMKTQYF.

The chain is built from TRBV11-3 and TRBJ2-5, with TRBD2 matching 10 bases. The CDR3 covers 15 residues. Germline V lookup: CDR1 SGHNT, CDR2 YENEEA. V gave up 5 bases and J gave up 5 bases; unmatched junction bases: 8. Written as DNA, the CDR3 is TGTGCCAGCAGCCCGTCTAGCGGGAGTGGTGAGACCCAGTACTTC. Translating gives CASSPSSGSGETQYF.

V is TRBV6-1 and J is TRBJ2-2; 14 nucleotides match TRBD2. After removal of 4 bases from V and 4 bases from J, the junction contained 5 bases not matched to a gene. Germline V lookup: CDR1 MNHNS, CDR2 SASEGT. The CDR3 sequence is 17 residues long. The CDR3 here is CASSGGGLAGATGELFF. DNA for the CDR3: TGTGCCAGCAGTGGGGGGGGACTAGCGGGAGCCACCGGGGAGCTGTTTTTT.

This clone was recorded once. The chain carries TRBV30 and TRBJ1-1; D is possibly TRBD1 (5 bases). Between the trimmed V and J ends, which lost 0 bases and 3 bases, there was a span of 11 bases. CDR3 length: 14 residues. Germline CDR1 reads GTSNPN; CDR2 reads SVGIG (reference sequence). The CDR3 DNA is TGTGCCTGGAGTGTTTGGGCGGGGGACACTGAAGCTTTCTTT. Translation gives CAWSVWAGDTEAFF.